The entry below describes one T cell receptor (beta chain). The antigen is unknown. This sample is part of a study of cytomegalovirus exposure and HLA in healthy donors. Study-wide context: Prior work identified 100 million to 130 million unique TCR beta sequences in approximately 200 million T cells.

In the PCR, 60 Vbeta and 13 Jbeta primers were used. Using immunoSEQ multiplex PCR, the repertoire was profiled, and TCRdb retains in-frame clones only, with some absent. The sample records under 80,000 clones, about 79% being singletons. General observations from the study: The investigators catalogued 150 to 200 TCR beta chains as cytomegalovirus-associated. In a later analysis, HLA-associated beta chains showed higher expansion and lower generation probabilities than comparable chains.

This TCR derives from a woman aged 40 to 49 in good health and CMV-seronegative. The sample consisted of PBMCs.

Here the CDR3 DNA reads TGTGCCAGCAGCTCGACAGGGGGGAATCAGCCCCAGCATTTT. This sequence encodes CASSSTGGNQPQHF. This chain connects TRBV7-2 to TRBJ1-5; 9 positions match TRBD1. The V gene end was trimmed by 4 bases and the J gene end by 4 bases; junction bases not matched to a gene: 2. Germline loops: CDR1 SGHTA, CDR2 FQGNSA. The CDR3 sequence is 14 residues long. Complete variable domain (other parts from reference TRBV7-2 and TRBJ1-5): GAGVSQSPSNKVTEKGKDVELRCDPISGHTALYWYRQSLGQGLEFLIYFQGNSAPDKSGLPSDRFSAERTGGSVSTLTIQRTQQEDSAVYLCASSSTGGNQPQHFGDGTRLSIL.